This T cell receptor beta chain was sequenced for a study of cytomegalovirus exposure and HLA in healthy donors. 13 Jbeta primers and 60 Vbeta primers were used for the PCR. This table comes from immunoSEQ multiplex PCR, and its TCRdb copy is limited to in-frame clones, with some not included. The repertoire includes 150,000 to 250,000 clones, roughly 72% of them detected once, and 1.5% to 2% sits in the top ten. In this sample, this clone turned up once. This clonotype was sampled from a man younger than 40 in good health and CMV-seronegative. Sequencing input: PBMCs.

DNA of the CDR3: TGTGCCAGCAGCTTAGATTCGTTAAGCGGTAGAAGCTCCTACAATGAGCAGTTCTTC. This gives the protein CASSLDSLSGRSSYNEQFF. This chain joins TRBV11-3 and TRBJ2-1, with a weak D call TRBD2 (5 bases). From germline, CDR1 is SGHNT and CDR2 YENEEA. CDR3 length: 19 amino acids. V lost 0 bases to trimming and J lost 0 bases, with 18 bases between them.